This is a list of T cell receptor beta chains from one sample in a study of CD8 T cells in ankylosing spondylitis. TCRdb reprocessed the 5' RACE reads with MiXCR, giving one entry per CDR3 protein. The table includes roughly 230,000 distinct CDR3 sequences, 10% detected once. The sequencing input was blood, either unsorted or a sorted T cell fraction (not recorded which). These receptors all come from a male donor with ankylosing spondylitis or in good health (not recorded which). The CDR3 runs from the conserved cysteine through the conserved F or W. D genes are given only for firm matches. Only part of the rows carry a size: once, few, many, or a class if the clone is expanded.

many,TRBJ2-5,TRBV5-5,NA,CASRGDVMETQYF,TGTGCCAGCAGGGGGGACGTTATGGAGACCCAGTACTTC
many,TRBJ1-2,TRBV20-1,TRBD1,CSARGQSYGYTF,TGCAGTGCTAGGGGACAGAGCTATGGCTACACCTTC
few,TRBJ2-1,TRBV2,TRBD2,CASSGRSGGSYNEQFF,TGTGCCAGCAGTGGTCGGTCGGGGGGGTCATACAATGAGCAGTTCTTC
NA,TRBJ1-2,TRBV19,NA,CASSIDRGYDYTF,TGTGCCAGTAGTATAGATCGTGGATATGACTACACCTTC
many,TRBJ2-5,TRBV20-1,NA,CSAVSRETQYF,TGCAGTGCTGTTAGCCGGGAGACCCAGTACTTC
many,TRBJ2-1,TRBV5-1,NA,CASSLEDKRSYNEQFF,TGCGCCAGCAGCTTGGAGGACAAAAGGAGCTACAATGAGCAGTTCTTC
many,TRBJ1-5,TRBV3-1,NA,CASSPSGAGQPQHF,TGTGCCAGCAGCCCCAGCGGGGCTGGTCAGCCCCAGCATTTT
many,TRBJ2-6,TRBV27,TRBD1,CASSLTTGKTPGANVLTF,TGTGCCAGCAGTCTGACGACAGGGAAGACTCCCGGGGCCAACGTCCTGACTTTC
few,TRBJ1-2,TRBV15,NA,CATSRESRRDYGYTF,TGTGCCACCAGCAGAGAGTCTCGACGGGACTATGGCTACACCTTC
many,TRBJ1-2,TRBV13,NA,CASTLGAGEGGYTF,TGTGCCAGCACCCTGGGGGCAGGGGAAGGTGGCTACACCTTC
many,TRBJ1-1,TRBV9,NA,CASKGMNTEAFF,TGTGCCAGCAAAGGGATGAACACTGAAGCTTTCTTT
many,TRBJ1-2,TRBV7-9,NA,CASTRDGRHGYTF,TGTGCCAGCACCAGGGACGGACGGCATGGCTACACCTTC
many,TRBJ2-3,TRBV25-1,NA,CASSEYKGGTDTQYF,TGTGCCAGCAGTGAATATAAGGGGGGCACAGATACGCAGTATTTT
many,TRBJ1-1,TRBV5-1,NA,CASSLDLSNTEAFF,TGCGCCAGCAGCTTGGACTTATCGAACACTGAAGCTTTCTTT
many,TRBJ1-4,TRBV27,NA,CASSLEWPGPINNEKLFF,TGTGCCAGCAGTTTAGAGTGGCCGGGACCGATTAATAATGAAAAACTGTTTTTT
many,TRBJ1-1,TRBV6-1,TRBD1,CASTPDRRNTEAFF,TGTGCCAGCACACCGGACAGGAGGAACACTGAAGCTTTCTTT
many,TRBJ2-1,TRBV29-1,NA,CSVDGLLTTREQFF,TGCAGCGTTGATGGTCTCCTAACCACGCGGGAGCAGTTCTTC
many,TRBJ1-6,TRBV5-1,NA,CASSPREGDSPLHF,TGCGCCAGCAGCCCCAGGGAAGGCGATTCACCCCTCCACTTT
many,TRBJ1-2,TRBV20-1,TRBD1,CSARDWGTGDNYGYTF,TGCAGTGCTAGAGATTGGGGTACAGGGGATAACTATGGCTACACCTTC
many,TRBJ2-2,TRBV5-1,TRBD2,CASSLTSGDRRNTGELFF,TGCGCCAGCAGCCTGACTAGCGGGGACCGACGTAACACCGGGGAGCTGTTTTTT
many,TRBJ1-1,TRBV21-1,NA,CASSKGPGDTEAFF,TGTGCCAGCAGCAAAGGCCCAGGGGACACTGAAGCTTTCTTT
many,TRBJ1-2,TRBV20-1,TRBD1,CSARPRTGSLNYGYTF,TGCAGTGCTAGACCGCGGACAGGGAGTCTTAACTATGGCTACACCTTC
few,TRBJ2-3,TRBV7-9,TRBD1,CASSSKRGGVDTQYF,TGTGCCAGCAGCTCTAAGCGAGGGGGCGTGGATACGCAGTATTTT
many,TRBJ2-1,TRBV15,TRBD1,CATSRGDSGEQFF,TGTGCCACCAGCAGAGGGGACAGTGGCGAGCAGTTCTTC
many,TRBJ2-5,TRBV10-3,TRBD1,CAISGQGGQETQYF,TGTGCCATCAGTGGACAGGGCGGGCAAGAGACCCAGTACTTC
many,TRBJ2-1,TRBV4-1,NA,CASSQDDEQFF,TGCGCCAGCAGCCAAGATGATGAGCAGTTCTTC
NA,TRBJ2-1,TRBV18,NA,CASSPPESYNEQFF,TGTGCCAGCTCACCGCCGGAGAGCTACAATGAGCAGTTCTTC
many,TRBJ2-1,TRBV3-1,TRBD2,CASSRLANEQFF,TGTGCCAGCAGCCGACTAGCCAATGAGCAGTTCTTC
many,TRBJ2-1,TRBV7-9,NA,CASSLSVAGALISEQFF,TGTGCCAGCAGCTTATCAGTCGCGGGGGCCCTAATTTCGGAGCAGTTCTTC
many,TRBJ2-7,TRBV5-4,NA,CASSLAGVGRYEQYF,TGTGCCAGCAGCTTGGCCGGTGTAGGTCGCTACGAGCAGTACTTC
many,TRBJ1-2,TRBV20-1,TRBD1,CSASRGQGYTF,TGCAGTGCTAGCAGGGGACAGGGCTACACCTTC
many,TRBJ1-1,TRBV12-3/TRBV12-4,NA,CASIETVNTEAFF,TGTGCCAGCATCGAGACAGTGAACACTGAAGCTTTCTTT
many,TRBJ1-2,TRBV30,NA,CAWSVRRTSNYGYTF,TGTGCCTGGAGTGTACGTCGGACATCCAACTATGGCTACACCTTC
many,TRBJ2-5,TRBV25-1,TRBD1,CASSEADREETQYF,TGTGCCAGCAGTGAGGCGGACAGGGAAGAGACCCAGTACTTC
NA,TRBJ1-2,TRBV11-2,NA,CASSLDRIRGSYGYTF,TGTGCCAGCAGCTTAGATCGAATACGGGGGAGCTATGGCTACACCTTC
NA,TRBJ2-7,TRBV7-2,NA,CASSLDGRDAYEQYF,TGTGCCAGCAGCTTAGATGGCCGGGACGCCTACGAGCAGTACTTC
many,TRBJ2-5,TRBV29-1,TRBD1,CSVATTGGRETQYF,TGCAGCGTTGCGACCACAGGGGGCAGGGAGACCCAGTACTTC
many,TRBJ2-4,TRBV10-3,NA,CAISESVTGFGKNIQYF,TGTGCCATCAGTGAGTCGGTTACAGGGTTTGGGAAAAACATTCAGTACTTC
many,TRBJ2-3,TRBV2,NA,CASSDPGRSTDTQYF,TGTGCCAGCAGTGACCCCGGGCGGAGCACAGATACGCAGTATTTT
many,TRBJ1-2,TRBV29-1,TRBD1,CSVAGQGAVVYGYTF,TGCAGCGTGGCGGGACAGGGGGCTGTGGTCTATGGCTACACCTTC
few,TRBJ1-4,TRBV6-1,NA,CASSEEGGFGATNEKLFF,TGTGCCAGCAGTGAAGAAGGAGGCTTCGGGGCAACTAATGAAAAACTGTTTTTT
NA,TRBJ2-5,TRBV6-1,TRBD2,CASSPSGRASETQYF,TGTGCCAGCAGCCCTAGCGGGAGGGCCTCAGAGACCCAGTACTTC
many,TRBJ1-4,TRBV5-5,NA,CASSFRDLNEKLFF,TGTGCCAGCAGCTTCAGGGACCTCAATGAAAAACTGTTTTTT
NA,TRBJ2-1,TRBV9,NA,CASSVGGITTYNEQFF,TGTGCCAGCAGCGTAGGGGGGATTACCACCTACAATGAGCAGTTCTTC
many,TRBJ2-7,TRBV5-1,NA,CASSFQYEQYF,TGCGCCAGCAGCTTCCAATACGAGCAGTACTTC
few,TRBJ1-1,TRBV7-9,NA,CASSQQTRADTEAFF,TGTGCCAGCAGCCAACAGACCCGGGCGGACACTGAAGCTTTCTTT
many,TRBJ1-1,TRBV5-1,NA,CASAPSRTENTEAFF,TGCGCCAGCGCTCCATCCAGGACCGAAAACACTGAAGCTTTCTTT
NA,TRBJ2-1,TRBV20-1,TRBD1,CSASPHEGALRSSYNEQFF,TGCAGTGCTAGTCCCCATGAGGGGGCCCTTAGGAGCTCCTACAATGAGCAGTTCTTC
many,TRBJ1-1,TRBV30,TRBD1,CAWSTPRTGRTEAFF,TGTGCCTGGAGTACCCCCCGGACAGGGCGAACTGAAGCTTTCTTT
many,TRBJ2-7,TRBV23-1,NA,CASRKRNYEQYF,TGCGCCAGCAGGAAACGGAACTACGAGCAGTACTTC
many,TRBJ2-3,TRBV4-1,NA,CASSQERGRTDTQYF,TGCGCCAGCAGCCAAGAGCGGGGGCGCACAGATACGCAGTATTTT
many,TRBJ1-1,TRBV3-1,TRBD1,CASSQEDRFVKTEAFF,TGTGCCAGCAGCCAAGAGGACAGGTTCGTGAAGACTGAAGCTTTCTTT
many,TRBJ1-1,TRBV4-2,NA,CASSHEAARDTEAFF,TGTGCCAGCAGCCACGAGGCTGCCCGGGACACTGAAGCTTTCTTT
NA,TRBJ1-2,TRBV18,NA,CASSPKEVRSYHGYTF,TGTGCCAGCTCACCTAAAGAAGTACGCAGCTACCATGGCTACACCTTC
few,TRBJ1-2,TRBV6-1,NA,CASSEALLAADTF,TGTGCCAGCAGTGAAGCGCTCTTGGCAGCGGACACCTTC
many,TRBJ2-3,TRBV5-6,NA,CASTDRTNYTDTQYF,TGTGCCAGCACCGACCGCACTAACTACACAGATACGCAGTATTTT
many,TRBJ1-5,TRBV6-1,NA,CAIHSAVSNQPQHF,TGTGCCATCCACTCCGCAGTTAGCAATCAGCCCCAGCATTTT